This TCR beta chain was recovered during a study of T cell repertoires in cytomegalovirus infection. Whole-study results and caveats: HLA-C-restricted CMV-specific TCR beta clonotypes were dominant in the ex vivo response.

TCRdb re-called the reads with MiXCR, one entry per CDR3 protein. The sample lists about 130,000 distinct CDR3 sequences, roughly 8.2% occurring once. In its sample, this clonotype was seen many times. What it binds is not known. The CDR3 extends over 14 amino acids. Germline V gene data show CDR1 as MNHEY and CDR2 as SVGAGI. V shed 7 bases and J shed 10 bases, with 19 bases lying between them. V usage is TRBV6-5 and J usage is TRBJ1-4; perhaps TRBD1 as D (6 bases). The sequencing sample was made of PBMCs. The sequence came from a human donor in good health (CMV status not recorded). Some clones in this sample may be carry-over from other donors' samples. This CDR3 reads CASTPGATSGKLFF. DNA of the CDR3: TGTGCCAGCACGCCGGGGGCTACTAGTGGAAAACTGTTTTTT.